This TCR beta chain was obtained from a study of long-term antiretroviral therapy in people with HIV. Researchers report immunoSEQ v3.0 was run at survey level. The assay was immunoSEQ multiplex PCR, and TCRdb's table has in-frame clones only and misses some. The sample records about 14,000 clones, more than 75% being singletons. V was trimmed by 2 bases and J by 0 bases, leaving 10 bases between them. The CDR3 is 15 residues long. Germline V gives CDR1 MNHEY, CDR2 SVGAGI. The chain combines TRBV6-5 with TRBJ1-2; D call uncertain. Sequencing used unsorted PBMCs, obtained 3.1 years after starting antiretroviral therapy. The receptor was derived from a man in his forties with HIV. The CDR3 loop is CASSYGELPNYGYTF. The CDR3 bases are TGTGCCAGCAGTTACGGAGAGCTCCCTAACTATGGCTACACCTTC.